These T cell receptor beta chains were read from a single sample in a study of blood T cell repertoires in COVID-19. Libraries were prepared by immunoSEQ multiplex PCR; TCRdb keeps only in-frame clonotypes and omits some of them. The sample has about 220,000 clones, around 82% seen once. Specimen: peripheral blood. The receptors shown here come from a human donor in a cohort sampled during active COVID-19. Both conserved end residues are part of each CDR3. The D gene is left open where the match is weak. Size is omitted from some rows. Given values are once, few, many or a class for expanded clones.

few	TRBV3-1/TRBV3-2	TRBD2	TRBJ2-2	CASSQGTRETGELFF	TGTGCCAGCAGCCAAGGAACGCGGGAGACCGGGGAGCTGTTTTTT
once	TRBV7-2	TRBD1	TRBJ1-5	CASSLGTGHNQPQHF	TGTGCCAGCAGCTTAGGGACAGGACACAATCAGCCCCAGCATTTT
-	TRBV6-5	-	TRBJ1-1	CASSYSIRANTEAFF	TGTGCCAGCAGTTACTCGATAAGAGCGAACACTGAAGCTTTCTTT
-	TRBV7-3	TRBD2	TRBJ2-3	CASSRTSGGADTQYF	TGTGCCAGCAGCCGGACTAGCGGGGGGGCAGATACGCAGTATTTT
-	TRBV7-9	-	TRBJ2-5	CASSTGLETQYF	TGTGCCAGCAGCACGGGACTCGAGACCCAGTACTTC
-	TRBV2	TRBD2	TRBJ2-1	CAGSEGTSGGARDEQFF	TGTGCCGGCAGTGAAGGGACTAGCGGGGGGGCCAGGGATGAGCAGTTCTTC
-	TRBV28	-	TRBJ1-4	CASSRQGRRANEKLFF	TGTGCCAGCAGTCGCCAGGGGCGCAGGGCTAATGAAAAACTGTTTTTT
-	TRBV28	TRBD1	TRBJ1-5	CASRRTGTGSNQPQHF	TGTGCCAGCAGGAGGACCGGGACAGGGAGCAATCAGCCCCAGCATTTT
few	TRBV11-2	-	TRBJ2-3	CASSLGGGSTDTQYF	TGTGCCAGCAGCTTAGGTGGCGGAAGCACAGATACGCAGTATTTT
-	TRBV15	-	TRBJ1-1	CATSRDFTGSTEAFF	TGTGCCACCAGCAGAGATTTCACAGGGTCAACTGAAGCTTTCTTT
-	TRBV7-2	-	TRBJ2-7	CASSIGLARYEQYF	TGTGCCAGCAGTATAGGGCTAGCCCGCTACGAGCAGTACTTC
-	TRBV12-3/TRBV12-4	-	TRBJ2-7	CASSLGSSYEQYF	TGTGCCAGCAGTTTGGGGAGTTCCTACGAGCAGTACTTC
-	TRBV15	TRBD1	TRBJ1-5	CATSRDLGQGNQPQHF	TGTGCCACCAGCAGAGATTTGGGACAGGGCAATCAGCCCCAGCATTTT
-	TRBV5-6	TRBD1	TRBJ2-1	CASRWGQGGYNEQFF	TGTGCCAGCAGATGGGGACAGGGGGGATACAATGAGCAGTTCTTC
-	TRBV9	TRBD1	TRBJ2-5	CASSSVRGGSGETQYF	TGTGCCAGCAGCAGCGTGAGAGGGGGCAGTGGAGAGACCCAGTACTTC